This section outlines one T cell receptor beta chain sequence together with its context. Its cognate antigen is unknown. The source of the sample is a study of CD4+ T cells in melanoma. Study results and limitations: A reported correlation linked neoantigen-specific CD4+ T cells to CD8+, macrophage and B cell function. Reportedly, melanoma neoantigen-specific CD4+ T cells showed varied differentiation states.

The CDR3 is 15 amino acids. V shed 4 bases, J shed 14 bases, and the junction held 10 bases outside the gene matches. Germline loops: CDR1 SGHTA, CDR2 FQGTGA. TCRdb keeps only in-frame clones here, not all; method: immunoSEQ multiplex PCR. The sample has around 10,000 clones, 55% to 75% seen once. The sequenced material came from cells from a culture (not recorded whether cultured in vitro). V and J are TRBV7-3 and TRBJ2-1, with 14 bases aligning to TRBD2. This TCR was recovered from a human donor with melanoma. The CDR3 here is CASSSRGTSGGFKFF. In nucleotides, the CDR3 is TGTGCCAGCAGCTCCCGGGGGACTAGCGGGGGCTTCAAGTTCTTC.